This note documents a single T cell receptor beta chain sequence. The antigen is not known. This entry belongs to a study of blood T cells in healthy people across ages. The study, taken as a whole, reports: Significant beta diversity loss was already apparent by age around 40, declining roughly linearly.

The V gene end was trimmed by 1 base and the J gene end by 3 bases; junction bases not matched to a gene: 7. CDR1 is LGHNA and CDR2 is YSLEER in the germline V gene. The CDR3 has 16 amino acids. With a J-beta primer mix and a sample-barcoded 5' primer, a second PCR ran roughly 6 to 11 cycles. TCRdb re-called the 5' RACE reads with MiXCR, one entry per CDR3 protein. The data hold around 800,000 distinct CDR3 sequences, with under 55% observed a single time. The chain uses TRBV4-3 and TRBJ2-7; 9 nucleotides line up with TRBD1. The receptor was derived from a man in his 60s in good health. The material sequenced was blood. CDR3 DNA sequence: TGCGCCAGCAGCCAAGCATGGGGGACAGGGAACTACGAGCAGTACTTC. Its translation: CASSQAWGTGNYEQYF.